These 14 T cell receptor beta chains came from one sample sequenced in a study of blood T cell repertoires in COVID-19. Libraries were prepared by immunoSEQ multiplex PCR; TCRdb keeps only in-frame clonotypes and omits some of them. The repertoire includes approximately 75,000 clones, more than 80% of them detected once, and less than 9% sits in the top ten. Sequenced material: peripheral blood. All receptors derive from a human donor in a cohort sampled during active COVID-19.

This chain's CDR3 is CAWNRDRGRNTIYF. The CDR3 nucleotides read TGTGCCTGGAATCGGGACAGGGGACGAAACACCATATATTTT. This chain joins TRBV30 and TRBJ1-3, with 10 nucleotides matching TRBD1. J lost 5 bases, V lost 4 bases, and 5 bases had no gene match. Germline CDR1 is GTSNPN and CDR2 is SVGIG (reference sequence). The CDR3 is 14 amino acids. Filled out from reference TRBV30 and TRBJ1-3, the complete variable domain reads SQTIHQWPATLVQPVGSPLSLECTVEGTSNPNLYWYRQAAGRGLQLLFYSVGIGQISSEVPQNLSASRPQDRQFILSSKKLLLSDSGFYLCAWNRDRGRNTIYFGEGSWLTVV.

This clone was seen once. CDR3 nucleotide sequence: TGTGCCAGTAGCTTCCACACCACCCAAGAGACCCAGTACTTC. It specifies CASSFHTTQETQYF. This chain uses TRBV19 with TRBJ2-5; D gene uncertain. This CDR3 comprises 14 residues. Germline lookup yields CDR1 LNHDA and CDR2 SQIVND (reference sequence). V dropped 6 bases and J dropped 1 base, with 12 bases sitting between them.

The chain employs TRBV5-1 and TRBJ1-3, with D hard to call. Germline V gene lookup returns CDR1 SGHRS and CDR2 YFSETQ. V was cut by 2 bases and J by 4 bases, with 10 bases left in between. The CDR3 runs to 14 residues. In nucleotides, the CDR3 is TGCGCCAGCAGCTTCACGGGAGTCGGAAACACCATATATTTT. As protein: CASSFTGVGNTIYF.

The rearrangement joins TRBV9 to TRBJ2-2; 9 bases align to TRBD2. The length of the CDR3 is 20 residues. Germline-derived CDR1 and CDR2 are SGDLS and YYNGEE. The CDR3 DNA is TGTCCCCGCCGCGTCGGGGGCGGGGCCAGCGGGGGGCTTCGCTACGGGGAGCTGTTTTTT. It codes for CPRRVGGGASGGLRYGELFF.

The rearrangement uses TRBV24-1 and TRBJ2-1; 7 nucleotides align to TRBD1. CDR1 and CDR2 from the germline V gene are KGHDR and SFDVKD. V was pared by 4 bases and J by 12 bases, with 5 bases of the junction left unmatched. The CDR3 contains 12 residues. CDR3 coding DNA: TGTGCCACCAGTGACTACAGGGGCCTGCAGTTCTTC. As protein: CATSDYRGLQFF.

The chain is built from TRBV5-1 and TRBJ2-7; TRBD1 is a possible D gene (6 bases). The V and J ends lost 4 bases and 0 bases respectively, with 14 bases between them. CDR3 length equals 15 residues. Germline CDR1 and CDR2: SGHRS and YFSETQ. CDR3 in DNA: TGCGCCAGCAGCACCGGGACATCTCGCTCCTACGAGCAGTACTTC. Its protein is CASSTGTSRSYEQYF.

The V gene is TRBV9, the J gene TRBJ2-1, with 12 nucleotides matching TRBD2. Germline trimming cut 0 bases from V and 6 bases from J; bases unmatched to any gene: 7. Germline CDR1 is SGDLS and CDR2 is YYNGEE. The CDR3 is 17 amino acids. CDR3 DNA sequence: TGTGCCAGCAGCGTAGAAGCTAGCGGGGGGGCAACCAATGAGCAGTTCTTC. It codes for CASSVEASGGATNEQFF. Looking up the rest from reference TRBV9 and TRBJ2-1 gives the full variable domain: DSGVTQTPKHLITATGQRVTLRCSPRSGDLSVYWYQQSLDQGLQFLIQYYNGEERAKGNILERFSAQQFPDLHSELNLSSLELGDSALYFCASSVEASGGATNEQFFGPGTRLTVL.

The rearrangement joins TRBV6-5 to TRBJ2-7; D is possibly TRBD1 (6 bases). Trimming pared 4 bases from V and 7 bases from J, leaving 17 bases between. Germline loops: CDR1 MNHEY, CDR2 SVGAGI. The length of the CDR3 is 14 residues. CDR3 protein: CASSSATGGSEQYF. The CDR3 DNA reads TGTGCCAGCAGTTCGGCGACAGGTGGTAGTGAGCAGTACTTC.

The CDR3 spells CASSLVAGNYGYTF. The CDR3 DNA follows: TGCGCCAGCAGCTTGGTGGCAGGGAACTATGGCTACACCTTC. The gene calls are TRBV5-1 and TRBJ1-2; D might be TRBD1 (5 bases). The ends were cut back, 0 bases at V and 2 bases at J, with 8 bases in the middle. The CDR3 consists of 14 residues. Per the germline V gene, CDR1 is SGHRS and CDR2 is YFSETQ.

Concerning this clone itself: A junction end diverges from the germline sequence, so it may reflect a read error. The rearrangement joins TRBV7-7 to TRBJ2-5, with TRBD1 as a possible D gene (6 bases). The germline V gene encodes CDR1 SSHAT and CDR2 FNYEAQ (reference sequence). The CDR3 is 13 residues long. The DNA of the CDR3 is TGTGCTAGCAGCCCTGACAGGCAAGAGACCCAGTACTTC. This codes for CASSPDRQETQYF.

V and J are TRBV27 and TRBJ2-1; TRBD1 matches 7 bases. Germline lookup yields CDR1 MNHEY and CDR2 SMNVEV (reference sequence). V lost 8 bases, J lost 10 bases, and 11 bases stayed unmatched. This CDR3 is built from 13 residues. The CDR3 is CASGPPPRGEQFF. Here the CDR3 DNA reads TGTGCCAGCGGTCCCCCTCCCAGGGGGGAGCAGTTCTTC.

This clone was detected only once. The gene calls are TRBV28 and TRBJ2-3, with 10 bases matching TRBD2. J lost 1 base, V lost 5 bases, and 3 bases had no gene match. CDR3 size: 15 residues. Germline CDR1 MDHEN, CDR2 SYDVKM. Here the CDR3 reads CASSSGGAGTDTQYF. Written as DNA, the CDR3 is TGTGCCAGCAGTAGCGGGGGGGCCGGCACAGATACGCAGTATTTT.

This clone appeared a single time. The DNA of the CDR3 is TGTGCCAGCAGCGTAGACTCCCTAGCGGGGGAAAACATTCAGTACTTC. It translates to CASSVDSLAGENIQYF. The rearrangement links TRBV2 to TRBJ2-4; 10 positions agree with TRBD2. CDR1 and CDR2 (germline): SNHLY, FYNNEI. This CDR3 spans 16 amino acids. V shed 6 bases, J shed 5 bases, and the junction held 10 bases outside the gene matches.

In nucleotides, the CDR3 is TGTGCCAGCTTCCGACAGGGTCTGAAAGGCTATGGCTACACCTTC. Its protein is CASFRQGLKGYGYTF. The rearrangement joins TRBV6-5 to TRBJ1-2; TRBD1 aligns across 7 bases. CDR3 size: 15 residues. Germline lookup yields CDR1 MNHEY and CDR2 SVGAGI. V dropped 8 bases and J dropped 4; count of bases not matched to a gene: 13.